This T cell receptor (beta chain) was retrieved from a study of molecular identifiers for immune sequencing clone quantification. Sorting defined naive CD8 T cells as CD8+CD4-CCR7+CD45RA+. Previously described methods with listed TCR primers produced the bulk TCR libraries. TCRdb re-derived calls from the PCR reads in MiXCR, one entry per CDR3 protein. Here the sample spans some 97,000 distinct CDR3 sequences, roughly 24% being singletons. From germline, CDR1 is MNHEY and CDR2 SMNVEV (reference sequence). Trimming cost V 2 bases and J 6 bases; bases outside gene matches: 5. The CDR3 is made up of 15 amino acids. The table lists this clonotype with a few counts.

This clonotype was sampled from a human donor in good health. Some libraries in this study had Jurkat cell RNA spiked in. V usage is TRBV27 and J usage is TRBJ2-4; 9 positions match TRBD1. The sample consisted of naive CD8+ T cells from blood, with Jurkat cell RNA spiked in. Subset meaning: FACS-sorted CD8+CD4-CCR7+CD45RA+ naive T cells. CDR3 coding DNA: TGTGCCAGCAGTTTAGGGACAGGGTCCAGAAACATTCAGTACTTC. Residues: CASSLGTGSRNIQYF.